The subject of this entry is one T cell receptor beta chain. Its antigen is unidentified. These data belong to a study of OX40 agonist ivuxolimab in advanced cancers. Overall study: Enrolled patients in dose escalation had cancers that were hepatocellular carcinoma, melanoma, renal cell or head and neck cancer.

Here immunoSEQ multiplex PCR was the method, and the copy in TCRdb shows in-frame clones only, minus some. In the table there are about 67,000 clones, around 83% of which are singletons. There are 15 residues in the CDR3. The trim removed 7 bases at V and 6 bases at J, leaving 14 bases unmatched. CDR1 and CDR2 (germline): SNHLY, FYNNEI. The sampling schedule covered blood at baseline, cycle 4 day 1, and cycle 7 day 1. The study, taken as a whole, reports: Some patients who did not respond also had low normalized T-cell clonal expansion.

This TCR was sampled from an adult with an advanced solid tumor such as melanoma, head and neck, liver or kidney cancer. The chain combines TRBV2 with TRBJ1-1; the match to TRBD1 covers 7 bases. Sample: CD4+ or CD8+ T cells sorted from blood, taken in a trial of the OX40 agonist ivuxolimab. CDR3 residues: CASNPLGGRGAEAFF. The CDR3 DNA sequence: TGTGCCAGCAACCCCCTGGGGGGCAGGGGGGCTGAAGCTTTCTTT.